This T cell receptor beta chain appears in the sequencing data of a study of T cells in Graves' hyperthyroidism and ophthalmopathy. The wider study: Peripheral blood sampling occurred at initial diagnosis, before any treatment. Study results and caveats: A model of 13 V-J pairs discriminated ophthalmopathy from stable hyperthyroidism.

The CDR3 length is 14 residues. Germline V lookup: CDR1 MNHNS, CDR2 SASEGT. Trimming removed 6 bases at V and 5 bases at J, with 11 bases between. This clonotype has a handful of counts. Its antigen is still unknown. Amplified TCR beta CDR3 regions came from RNA transcripts. Researchers ran a first-round RT-PCR on the TCR CDR3 using the HTBI primer set. TCRdb used MiXCR to reprocess the multiplex PCR reads, holding one entry per CDR3 protein. The sample shows about 760,000 distinct CDR3 sequences, under 45% of them seen only once. With a duration under 2 months, the hyperthyroidism was newly diagnosed in patients aged 18 to 65.

The sample taken for sequencing was blood. The gene calls are TRBV6-1 and TRBJ1-6, with D possibly matching TRBD1 (5 bases). The receptor comes from a woman in her 40s with Graves' hyperthyroidism. The CDR3 protein is CASRIPGDNSPLHF. In DNA, the CDR3 is TGTGCCAGCAGAATACCGGGGGATAATTCACCCCTCCACTTT.